This T cell receptor (beta chain) stems from a study of cytomegalovirus exposure and HLA in healthy donors. About the research overall: The approximately 670 first-cohort repertoires and the 95 to 150 validation repertoires shared the same platform, a later analysis reported. Whole-study results and caveats: Investigators reported fewer than 200 TCR beta chains as tied to cytomegalovirus. Most TCR sequences showed up rarely, but some public TCRs showed up in many donors.

CDR3 length: 15 amino acids. CDR1 and CDR2 (germline): MGHRA, YSYEKL. V gave up 4 bases and J gave up 3 bases, with 15 bases separating them. Remarks on this clone: What it binds is unknown.

Here immunoSEQ multiplex PCR was the method, and the copy in TCRdb shows in-frame clones only, minus some. The data contain some 120,000 clones, just under 90% of them singletons. The chain joins TRBV4-1 to TRBJ1-1, with D tentatively TRBD1 (6 bases). The clonotype originates from a man aged 25 to 45 in good health and CMV-seronegative. Sequenced sample: PBMCs. CDR3 protein: CASSPRQERYTEAFF. CDR3 sequence (DNA): TGCGCCAGCAGCCCACGACAGGAGAGGTACACTGAAGCTTTCTTT.